This T cell receptor beta chain was observed in a study of glioma-infiltrating T cells after dendritic cell vaccination. Blood PBMC samples: pre-vaccination, two weeks post third vaccination, and at tumor progression. The repertoire was sequenced with immunoSEQ multiplex PCR; TCRdb's copy has only in-frame clones and lacks some. The sample lists about 82,000 clones, about 90% occurring once. The CDR3 length is 14 residues. Germline lookup yields CDR1 MNHEY and CDR2 SMNVEV (reference sequence). The germline V and J ends were trimmed by 4 bases and 0 bases, with 4 bases remaining between them. Sequencing was performed on blood, taken before dendritic cell vaccination. V gene TRBV27 combines with J gene TRBJ2-6, with D uncertain. The TCR was taken from a human donor with glioblastoma. The CDR3 DNA is TGTGCCAGCAGTTCAGACTCTGGGGCCAACGTCCTGACTTTC. Its translation is CASSSDSGANVLTF.